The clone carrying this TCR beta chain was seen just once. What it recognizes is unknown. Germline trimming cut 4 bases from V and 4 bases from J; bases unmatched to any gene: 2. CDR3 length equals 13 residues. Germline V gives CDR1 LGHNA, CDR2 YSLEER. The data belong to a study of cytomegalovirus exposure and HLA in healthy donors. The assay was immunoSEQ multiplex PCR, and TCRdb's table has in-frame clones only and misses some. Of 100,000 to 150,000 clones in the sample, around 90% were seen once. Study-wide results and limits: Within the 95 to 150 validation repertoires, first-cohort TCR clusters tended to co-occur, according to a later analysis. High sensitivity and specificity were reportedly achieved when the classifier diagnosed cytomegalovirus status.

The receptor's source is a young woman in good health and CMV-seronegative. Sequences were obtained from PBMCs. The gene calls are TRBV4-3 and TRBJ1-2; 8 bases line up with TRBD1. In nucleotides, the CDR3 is TGCGCCAGCAGCCCGGACAGGGCCTATGGCTACACCTTC. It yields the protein CASSPDRAYGYTF.